These T cell receptor beta chains were read from a single sample in a study of chronic HIV infection and antiretroviral therapy. TCRdb called the 5' RACE reads again in MiXCR, with one record for every CDR3 protein. This repertoire shows fewer than 40,000 distinct CDR3 sequences, around 8.6% found once; its top ten account for more than 2%. Material: peripheral blood. The receptor set was obtained from an adult who had HIV and had not received antiretroviral therapy, or was an uninfected healthy control (not recorded which). CDR3s include the opening cysteine and the closing phenylalanine or tryptophan. Each record gives: V gene, clone size, CDR3 protein. The size of a clone is reported for some rows only, either as once, few or many, or as a class for expanded clones.

TRBV29-1 | many | CSVADRDVNQPQHF
TRBV7-9 | few | CASSLAPVLSYEQYF
TRBV5-1 | many | CASSWGGETQYF
TRBV28 | many | CASSEVQFQETQYF
TRBV7-2 | many | CASSLVQLKTGELFF
TRBV4-3 | many | CASSQDYRASTDTQYF
TRBV29-1 | - | CSVDNPLAGGYNEQFF
TRBV29-1 | many | CSWVEREFIAQYF
TRBV9 | few | CASSVRDMNTEAFF
TRBV20-1 | - | CSAPNPSGRNEQFF
TRBV18 | few | CASSPTTDTQYF
TRBV28 | many | CASRQSYEQYF